There are many counts of the clone carrying this T cell receptor (beta chain). One end of the junction is discordant with germline, which a read error may explain. The data originate from a study of human T cells and chemical hapten exposure. The time point is: healthy volunteer bleed at 2 weeks. Whole blood that had not been fractionated was the source of extracted total RNA. TCRdb fed the RACE reads into MiXCR, producing one record per CDR3 protein. This table holds about 93,000 distinct CDR3 sequences, roughly 8% found once. Sequenced material: whole blood. The receptor's source is a female donor in good health. Some clones in this sample may be carry-over from other donors' samples.

In DNA form, the CDR3 reads TGTGCCAGCAGCCTAGCGCCTAATCAGCCCCAGCATTTT. Translation: CASSLAPNQPQHF. The chain joins TRBV7-9 to TRBJ1-5; D unresolved. Germline V lookup: CDR1 SEHNR, CDR2 FQNEAQ (reference sequence). The CDR3 sequence is 13 residues long.